Presented here are 30 T cell receptor beta chains from one specimen sequenced in a study of type 1 and type 2 diabetes patients. Genomic DNA was the PCR template. Multiplex PCR with 30 forward and 13 reverse primers amplified the TCR beta CDR3. TCRdb re-derived calls from the multiplex PCR reads in MiXCR, one entry per CDR3 protein. The sample shows more than 250,000 distinct CDR3 sequences, roughly 50% of them seen only once. The material sequenced was peripheral blood mononuclear cells (PBMCs). Source of these receptors: a man aged 18 to 29 with type 2 diabetes.

The chain carries TRBV25-1 and TRBJ2-1; 7 bases map to TRBD1. V lost 6 bases to trimming and J lost 8 bases; unmatched junction nucleotides: 10. The CDR3 totals 14 residues. CDR1 is MGHDK, CDR2 SYGVNS, per germline. CDR3 loop: CASSVAGGIDEQFF. The CDR3 DNA reads TGTGCCAGCAGCGTAGCAGGGGGTATAGATGAGCAGTTCTTC.

The chain combines TRBV6-5 with TRBJ2-6, with D hard to call. Germline values: CDR1 MNHEY, CDR2 SVGAGI. The CDR3 length is 13 residues. With 6 bases removed from V and 8 bases from J, the gap between germline ends came to 11 bases. CDR3 DNA sequence: TGTGCCAGCAGATTGGACCTCACCAACGTCCTGACTTTC. It codes for CASRLDLTNVLTF.

There are a few counts of this clonotype. The gene calls are TRBV10-3 and TRBJ2-7; D gene ambiguous. The ends were cut back, 4 bases at V and 3 bases at J, with 7 bases in the middle. Germline V lookup: CDR1 ENHRY, CDR2 SYGVKD. This CDR3 has 12 residues. Written as DNA, the CDR3 is TGTGCCATCAGTGGGGTTAGCTACGAGCAGTACTTC. It translates to CAISGVSYEQYF.

The V gene is TRBV7-6, the J gene TRBJ1-4; D perhaps matches TRBD1 (6 bases). This CDR3 is 13 amino acids long. The V and J ends lost 1 base and 13 bases respectively, with 13 bases between them. Germline V gene lookup returns CDR1 SGHVS and CDR2 FNYEAQ. The CDR3 nucleotides are TGTGCCAGCAGCTTAGAACAGGGCGGAGGACTGTTTTTT. It is translated as CASSLEQGGGLFF. Filled out from reference TRBV7-6 and TRBJ1-4, the complete variable domain reads GAGVSQSPRYKVTKRGQDVALRCDPISGHVSLYWYRQALGQGPEFLTYFNYEAQQDKSGLPNDRFSAERPEGSISTLTIQRTEQRDSAMYRCASSLEQGGGLFFGSGTQLSVL.

This clonotype was counted only a few times. J is TRBJ1-5 and V is TRBV7-9; the match to TRBD1 covers 9 bases. Germline V gene data show CDR1 as SEHNR and CDR2 as FQNEAQ (reference sequence). The CDR3 totals 15 residues. V shed 5 bases and J 10 bases; nucleotides not matched to a gene: 12. The CDR3 DNA reads TGTGCCAGCAGCCGGACAGGGGCCTATGGGGATCCCCAGCATTTT. Its translation is CASSRTGAYGDPQHF.

This clonotype was observed a few times. The chain combines TRBV24-1 with TRBJ1-5; possibly TRBD1 for D (5 bases). V shed 5 bases and J shed 5 bases, with 12 bases lying between them. This CDR3 has 14 residues. Looked up from germline, CDR1 is KGHDR and CDR2 is SFDVKD. The DNA for the CDR3 is TGTGCCACCAGTGGATCAGGGAGTTATCAGCCCCAGCATTTT. Amino acids: CATSGSGSYQPQHF.

CDR3 loop: CAWSVPPLRYEQYF. The CDR3 DNA follows: TGTGCCTGGAGTGTACCACCGTTGAGATACGAGCAGTACTTC. The chain links TRBV30 to TRBJ2-5; D ambiguous. The J call may be mistaken, given a closer DNA end match to TRBJ2-7. Per germline, CDR1 GTSNPN and CDR2 SVGIG (reference sequence). This CDR3 is 14 amino acids long.

V and J are TRBV5-4 and TRBJ2-3; D is unclear. The CDR3 consists of 14 residues. Germline CDR1 and CDR2: SGHNT and YYREEE (reference sequence). Trimming cost V 5 bases and J 1 base, with 11 bases left between them. Here the CDR3 reads CASSFHLGTDTQYF. As DNA, the CDR3 is TGTGCCAGCAGTTTCCACCTAGGCACAGATACGCAGTATTTT.

This clonotype was picked up a small number of times. The chain has TRBV19 and TRBJ2-1; D is uncertain. V gave up 4 bases and J gave up 4 bases, with 11 bases separating them. The V gene's germline CDR1 is LNHDA and CDR2 SQIVND (reference sequence). This CDR3 spans 14 amino acids. CDR3 in DNA: TGTGCCAGTAGTACTCCTAGGACGTACAATGAGCAGTTCTTC. Protein product: CASSTPRTYNEQFF.

This clonotype occurred once. The V call is TRBV27, the J call TRBJ2-3; no definite D call. CDR3 length: 14 amino acids. Germline assignment: CDR1 MNHEY and CDR2 SMNVEV (reference sequence). The ends were cut back, 2 bases at V and 0 bases at J, with 6 bases in the middle. The DNA for the CDR3 is TGTGCCAGCAGTTTAGGGTGGAGCACAGATACGCAGTATTTT. Amino acids: CASSLGWSTDTQYF.

This chain connects TRBV29-1 to TRBJ2-7; 8 positions match TRBD2. This CDR3 comprises 12 residues. Per germline, CDR1 SQVTM and CDR2 ANQGSEA. The junction had 5 bases not matched to a gene; V was cut back by 7 bases and J by 3 bases. This CDR3 reads CSGGTSGYEQYF. In nucleotides, the CDR3 is TGCAGCGGGGGAACTAGCGGCTACGAGCAGTACTTC.

The chain couples TRBV11-3 to TRBJ2-7, with 10 bases matching TRBD1. The CDR3 spans 16 residues. The junction had 8 bases not matched to a gene; V was cut back by 1 base and J by 5 bases. Per germline, CDR1 SGHNT and CDR2 YENEEA. In DNA form, the CDR3 reads TGTGCCAGCAGCTTAGGGGGGACAGGGGCCATGGACGAGCAGTACTTC. The encoded protein is CASSLGGTGAMDEQYF.

This clonotype appeared a single time. The conserved phenylalanine or tryptophan is not found at the CDR3 terminus, so this likely reflects a read error. This rearrangement joins TRBV2 to TRBJ2-5; 7 nucleotides agree with TRBD2. The J call may be faulty, since TRBJ2-1 better matches the DNA end. Germline V gene lookup returns CDR1 SNHLY and CDR2 FYNNEI. This CDR3 is 15 amino acids long. The CDR3 DNA reads TGTGCCAGCAGTGAAGGGTCGGGAGGTACGGATGAGCAGTTCCTC. It encodes CASSEGSGGTDEQFL.

This clonotype was seen only a few times. The chain has TRBV7-8 and TRBJ2-1; D is unresolved. Germline CDR1 and CDR2: SGHVS and FQNEAQ. The CDR3 has 12 residues. V lost 2 bases to trimming and J lost 7 bases, with 6 bases between them. The CDR3 nucleotides read TGTGCCAGCAGCTTAACGGGTAATGAGCAGTTCTTC. Its translation is CASSLTGNEQFF.

The chain carries TRBV30 and TRBJ2-3, with TRBD2 matching 11 bases. The CDR3 totals 17 residues. CDR1 is GTSNPN, CDR2 SVGIG, per germline (reference sequence). With 1 base clipped from V and 0 bases from J, the junction kept 6 bases outside the gene matches. For the CDR3, the DNA is TGTGCCTGGAGTGGAGGACTAGCGGGCGCTAGCACAGATACGCAGTATTTT. Protein: CAWSGGLAGASTDTQYF.

This chain joins TRBV7-9 and TRBJ2-1; tentative D call: TRBD1 (6 bases). This CDR3 has 13 amino acids. The germline gives CDR1 SEHNR, CDR2 FQNEAQ (reference sequence). Trimming left V 6 bases short and J 5 bases short, with 11 bases between. The CDR3 reads CASRSTGNNEQFF. The CDR3 nucleotides read TGTGCCAGCAGATCTACAGGGAACAATGAGCAGTTCTTC. The full variable domain, in which reference TRBV7-9 and TRBJ2-1 provide the parts outside the CDR3, is DTGVSQNPRHKITKRGQNVTFRCDPISEHNRLYWYRQTLGQGPEFLTYFQNEAQLEKSRLLSDRFSAERPKGSFSTLEIQRTEQGDSAMYLCASRSTGNNEQFFGPGTRLTVL.

A remark on this clonotype: The germline gene is not matched at one end of the junction; a read error may be the cause. CDR3 DNA sequence: TGCAGCGTTACCGACGACGGTCTCTACGAGCAGCACTTC. It translates to CSVTDDGLYEQHF. The chain recombines TRBV29-1 with TRBJ2-7; D is ambiguous. The germline gives CDR1 SQVTM, CDR2 ANQGSEA. The CDR3 covers 13 residues.

This rearrangement joins TRBV11-3 to TRBJ2-2; 7 bases are shared with TRBD1. The CDR3 length is 16 residues. The germline V gene encodes CDR1 SGHNT and CDR2 YENEEA. After removal of 5 bases from V and 5 bases from J, the junction contained 11 bases not matched to a gene. CDR3 amino acids: CASSPPTGIRTGELFF. Written as DNA, the CDR3 is TGTGCCAGCAGCCCGCCGACAGGGATTCGGACCGGGGAGCTGTTTTTT.

J is TRBJ1-4 and V is TRBV6-6, with a possible D match to TRBD1 (6 bases). Germline CDR1 reads MNHNY; CDR2 reads SVGAGI (reference sequence). The CDR3 is 14 residues long. V lost 6 bases and J lost 1, with 9 bases in between. The CDR3 DNA follows: TGTGCCAGCAGCCAAGGGGGAACTAATGAAAAACTGTTTTTT. Protein: CASSQGGTNEKLFF.

The CDR3 coding sequence is TGTGCCAGCAGGATCTACTCAACAGATACGCAGTATTTT. This codes for CASRIYSTDTQYF. The rearrangement joins TRBV11-2 to TRBJ2-3; D gene uncertain. Trimming left V 6 bases short and J 3 bases short, with 10 bases between. This CDR3 contains 13 residues. Germline V gene data show CDR1 as SGHAT and CDR2 as FQNNGV.

This chain joins TRBV30 and TRBJ1-4; weak D call: TRBD1 (6 bases). The ends were cut back, 5 bases at V and 8 bases at J, with 15 bases in the middle. CDR1 and CDR2 (germline): GTSNPN, SVGIG (reference sequence). The CDR3 consists of 13 residues. The CDR3, as DNA: TGTGCCTGGGGACCGACAGGTTTAGAAAAACTGTTTTTT. It translates to CAWGPTGLEKLFF. The full variable domain, with the rest looked up from reference TRBV30 and TRBJ1-4, is SQTIHQWPATLVQPVGSPLSLECTVEGTSNPNLYWYRQAAGRGLQLLFYSVGIGQISSEVPQNLSASRPQDRQFILSSKKLLLSDSGFYLCAWGPTGLEKLFFGSGTQLSVL.

The rearrangement joins TRBV20-1 to TRBJ2-7; D uncertain. CDR3 length equals 14 residues. Germline V gene lookup returns CDR1 DFQATT and CDR2 SNEGSKA (reference sequence). Trimming took 3 bases from V and 0 from J, leaving 12 bases between them. CDR3 nucleotide sequence: TGCAGTGCTAGGCGGCGGTCAAGCTCCTACGAGCAGTACTTC. Amino acid sequence: CSARRRSSSYEQYF.

This clonotype has only a few counts. This chain connects TRBV20-1 to TRBJ1-2; D might be TRBD1 (5 bases). Germline CDR1 and CDR2: DFQATT and SNEGSKA (reference sequence). The CDR3 loop spans 14 amino acids. The ends were cut back, 3 bases at V and 4 bases at J, with 15 bases in the middle. This chain's CDR3 is CSARSWGRAYGYTF. CDR3 bases: TGCAGTGCTAGGTCGTGGGGCAGGGCCTATGGCTACACCTTC.

In its sample, this clonotype was seen once. V and J are TRBV12-3 or TRBV12-4 and TRBJ1-2, with a weak D call TRBD1 (5 bases). The CDR3 loop spans 15 amino acids. V shed 2 bases and J shed 6 bases, with 16 bases lying between them. CDR3 region: CASSLLRGRWNGYTF. In DNA form, the CDR3 reads TGTGCCAGCAGTTTATTGAGGGGCCGGTGGAATGGCTACACCTTC.

The chain joins TRBV12-3 or TRBV12-4 to TRBJ1-5, with unresolved D. The CDR3 loop spans 17 amino acids. Trimming took 6 bases from V and 1 from J, leaving 19 bases between them. The CDR3 sequence: CASSKGRPPRSNQPQHF. The CDR3 DNA follows: TGTGCCAGCAGCAAAGGACGGCCGCCGCGGAGCAATCAGCCCCAGCATTTT.

The rearrangement joins TRBV30 to TRBJ1-5, with a weak D call TRBD1 (5 bases). Germline CDR1 reads GTSNPN; CDR2 reads SVGIG (reference sequence). The length of the CDR3 is 13 residues. V lost 2 bases and J 4 bases, leaving 9 bases between the germline ends. For the CDR3, the DNA is TGTGCCTGGAGTTCCAGGGTAAATCAGCCCCAGCATTTT. It encodes CAWSSRVNQPQHF.

This clonotype has only one observation. The V call is TRBV20-1, the J call TRBJ1-1; D is perhaps TRBD1 (6 bases). Germline V CDR1 and CDR2: DFQATT, SNEGSKA (reference sequence). This CDR3 is 13 amino acids long. The V end lost 7 bases, the J end lost 0 bases, and 12 bases lay between the germline ends. CDR3 region: CSVAGAMNTEAFF. The CDR3 bases are TGCAGTGTGGCGGGGGCAATGAACACTGAAGCTTTCTTT.

There are a few counts of this clonotype. The V gene is TRBV12-3 or TRBV12-4, the J gene TRBJ2-5, with D tentatively TRBD1 (6 bases). V dropped 6 bases and J dropped 2 bases, with 10 bases sitting between them. The CDR3 runs 13 residues. The CDR3 nucleotides read TGTGCCAGCAGACTCGGACAGCAAGAGACCCAGTACTTC. Residues: CASRLGQQETQYF.

The V call is TRBV12-3 or TRBV12-4, the J call TRBJ2-1, with 8 bases matching TRBD2. Germline trimming cut 7 bases from V and 6 bases from J; bases unmatched to any gene: 14. This CDR3 has 16 amino acids. CDR3 sequence (DNA): TGTGCCAGCAATTCGGGGGGGACAAACGGTGCCAATGAGCAGTTCTTC. This sequence encodes CASNSGGTNGANEQFF.

CDR3 sequence reads: CSASDQGDSRGPYEQYF. Written as DNA, the CDR3 is TGCAGTGCTAGTGACCAGGGGGACAGCAGGGGGCCTTACGAGCAGTACTTC. The V and J genes are TRBV20-1 and TRBJ2-7; 8 bases match TRBD1. CDR3 length: 17 residues. Germline CDR1 DFQATT, CDR2 SNEGSKA (reference sequence). The V segment lost 3 bases and the J segment 4 bases; nucleotides outside the gene matches: 17.